The 8 T cell receptor beta chains listed next were all sequenced from one sample in a study of T cell repertoires in cytomegalovirus infection. TCRdb independently ran MiXCR on the reads; one entry per CDR3 protein. The sample shows about 890,000 distinct CDR3 sequences, approximately 33% of them seen only once. These receptors' targets are unknown. The sample was cultured CD8+ T cells from PBMCs, taken from culture after CMV antigen stimulation. The receptors shown here come from a human donor in good health (CMV status not recorded). Some clones in this sample may be carry-over from other donors' samples.

This clonotype was detected many times. The chain links TRBV7-8 to TRBJ2-7, with D perhaps TRBD2 (6 bases). Per germline, CDR1 SGHVS and CDR2 FQNEAQ. V dropped 4 bases and J dropped 6 bases, with 25 bases sitting between them. The CDR3 runs to 17 residues. The CDR3 is CASSSLGRQSPPGEQYF. CDR3 DNA sequence: TGTGCCAGCAGCTCCCTCGGGAGACAGTCTCCTCCGGGCGAGCAGTACTTC. The full variable domain, rest sourced from reference TRBV7-8 and TRBJ2-7, is GAGVSQSPRYKVAKRGQDVALRCDPISGHVSLFWYQQALGQGPEFLTYFQNEAQLDKSGLPSDRFFAERPEGSVSTLKIQRTQQEDSAVYLCASSSLGRQSPPGEQYFGPGTRLTVT.

The rearrangement joins TRBV9 to TRBJ1-1, with D tentatively TRBD1 (5 bases). This CDR3 has 13 residues. Trimming shortened V by 3 bases and J by 4 bases, and 10 bases separated the two germline ends. Germline V lookup: CDR1 SGDLS, CDR2 YYNGEE. CDR3 sequence reads: CASSGPGLTEAFF. CDR3 DNA: TGTGCCAGCAGCGGTCCGGGACTCACTGAAGCTTTCTTT. Based on the CDR3 plus reference TRBV9 and TRBJ1-1, the full variable domain is DSGVTQTPKHLITATGQRVTLRCSPRSGDLSVYWYQQSLDQGLQFLIQYYNGEERAKGNILERFSAQQFPDLHSELNLSSLELGDSALYFCASSGPGLTEAFFGQGTRLTVV.

The rearrangement joins TRBV19 to TRBJ1-5; no reliable D call. CDR1 LNHDA and CDR2 SQIVND come from the germline V gene (reference sequence). With 7 bases removed from V and 7 bases from J, the gap between germline ends came to 11 bases. The CDR3 length is 12 residues. CDR3 amino acids: CASTRVGQPQHF. The CDR3 coding sequence is TGTGCCAGTACTAGGGTGGGACAGCCCCAGCATTTT. Filled out from reference TRBV19 and TRBJ1-5, the complete variable domain reads DGGITQSPKYLFRKEGQNVTLSCEQNLNHDAMYWYRQDPGQGLRLIYYSQIVNDFQKGDIAEGYSVSREKKESFPLTVTSAQKNPTAFYLCASTRVGQPQHFGDGTRLSIL.

The chain uses TRBV6-6 and TRBJ1-2; D gene uncertain. V lost 8 bases and J lost 5, with 18 bases in between. CDR1 MNHNY and CDR2 SVGAGI come from the germline V gene (reference sequence). This CDR3 comprises 14 residues. The CDR3 loop is CASYLGRASYGYTF. The DNA of the CDR3 is TGTGCCAGCTATCTAGGGAGGGCATCATATGGCTACACCTTC.

This chain links TRBV7-9 with TRBJ2-7; D may correspond to TRBD1 or TRBD2 (5 bases each). Germline loops: CDR1 SEHNR, CDR2 FQNEAQ (reference sequence). Trimming took off 7 bases at V and 0 bases at J, with 16 bases between the two ends. The CDR3 totals 15 residues. The CDR3 spells CASTETAGGSYEQYF. As DNA, the CDR3 is TGTGCCAGCACCGAAACGGCTGGGGGCTCCTACGAGCAGTACTTC.

The genes are TRBV6-8 and TRBJ1-1, with D hard to call. Germline V gene data show CDR1 as MNHGY and CDR2 as SAAAGT. This CDR3 has 11 amino acids. V lost 6 bases and J 7 bases, leaving 9 bases between the germline ends. CDR3 sequence reads: CASRKSYEAFF. For the CDR3, the DNA is TGTGCCAGCAGAAAGAGTTATGAAGCTTTCTTT.

To note about this clonotype: It may be a read error: a sequence one base away is much more abundant. The chain combines TRBV7-2 with TRBJ1-1; D is ambiguous. The germline CDR1 and CDR2 sequences are SGHTA and FQGNSA. This CDR3 spans 13 amino acids. The CDR3 nucleotides read TGTGTCAGCAGCAAGTGGGGGAACACTGAAGCTTTCTTT. Translating gives CVSSKWGNTEAFF.

V usage is TRBV6-6 and J usage is TRBJ1-5; D remains ambiguous. CDR1 and CDR2 from the germline V gene are MNHNY and SVGAGI (reference sequence). V shed 0 bases and J shed 8 bases, with 8 bases lying between them. This CDR3 region has 13 residues. This CDR3 reads CASSYSLREPQHF. For the CDR3, the DNA is TGTGCCAGCAGTTACTCATTAAGGGAGCCCCAGCATTTT.